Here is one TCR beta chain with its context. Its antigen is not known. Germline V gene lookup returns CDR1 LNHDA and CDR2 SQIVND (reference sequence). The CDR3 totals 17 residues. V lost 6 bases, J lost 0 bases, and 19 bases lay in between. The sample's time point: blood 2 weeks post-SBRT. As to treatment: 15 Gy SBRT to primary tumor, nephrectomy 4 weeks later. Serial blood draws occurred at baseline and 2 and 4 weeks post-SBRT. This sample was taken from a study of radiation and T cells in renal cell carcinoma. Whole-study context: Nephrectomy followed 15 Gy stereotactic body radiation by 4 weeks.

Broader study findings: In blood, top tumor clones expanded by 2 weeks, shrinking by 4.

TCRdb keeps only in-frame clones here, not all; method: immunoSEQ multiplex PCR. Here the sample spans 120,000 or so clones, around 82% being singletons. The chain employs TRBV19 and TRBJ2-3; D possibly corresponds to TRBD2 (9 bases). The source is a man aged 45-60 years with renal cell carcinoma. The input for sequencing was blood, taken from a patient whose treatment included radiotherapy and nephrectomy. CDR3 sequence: CASSRGHSGGSTDTQYF. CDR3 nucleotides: TGTGCCAGTAGCAGGGGGCATAGCGGGGGAAGCACAGATACGCAGTATTTT.